These 12 T cell receptor beta chains share one sample of origin, sequenced in a study of a mutant IDH1 vaccine in newly diagnosed glioma. Time point indicated: week 47, end of study. The study gave 300 ug of mutant IDH1 20-mer peptide per vaccine dose, with topical imiquimod. These receptors have no identified antigens. Profiled with immunoSEQ multiplex PCR; TCRdb holds only in-frame clones, not every one. The top ten clones hold roughly 5.3% of a sample with tens of thousands of clones, about 79% of them seen once. This specimen was PBMCs, taken from a glioma patient whose treatment included an IDH1 peptide vaccine. The source of these receptors is a man aged 50 to 59 with glioma.

This chain links TRBV5-1 with TRBJ2-5; D might be TRBD1 or TRBD2, each matching 5 bases. Germline values: CDR1 SGHRS, CDR2 YFSETQ. The V end was cut by 0 bases, the J end by 1 base, with 10 bases between. The CDR3 is 15 amino acids. CDR3 DNA sequence: TGCGCCAGCAGCTTGGCCATCGGGGCCCAAGAGACCCAGTACTTC. As protein: CASSLAIGAQETQYF.

This clone is labeled as medium-sized. V gene TRBV7-9 combines with J gene TRBJ1-1; D uncertain. The CDR3 is made up of 13 amino acids. Trimming cost V 3 bases and J 0 bases, with 5 bases left between them. CDR1 SEHNR and CDR2 FQNEAQ come from the germline V gene (reference sequence). The CDR3 sequence is CASSFLVNTEAFF. CDR3 coding DNA: TGTGCCAGCAGCTTCTTAGTGAACACTGAAGCTTTCTTT.

CDR3: CASSYSQGITEAFF. In DNA form, the CDR3 reads TGTGCCAGCAGTTACTCTCAGGGGATTACTGAAGCTTTCTTT. This rearrangement joins TRBV6-5 to TRBJ1-1, with D tentatively TRBD1 (6 bases). This CDR3 contains 14 residues. Per the germline V gene, CDR1 is MNHEY and CDR2 is SVGAGI. V dropped 0 bases and J dropped 5 bases, with 10 bases sitting between them.

This chain connects TRBV9 to TRBJ2-3, with D unresolved. Germline CDR1 and CDR2: SGDLS and YYNGEE. Trimming pared 0 bases from V and 0 bases from J, leaving 8 bases between. This CDR3 is 15 amino acids long. The CDR3 protein is CASSVGVQSTDTQYF. In DNA, the CDR3 is TGTGCCAGCAGCGTAGGGGTACAGAGCACAGATACGCAGTATTTT.

The CDR3 sequence is CASSLGVREETQYF. As DNA, the CDR3 is TGTGCCAGCAGCTTGGGAGTAAGGGAAGAGACCCAGTACTTC. This chain uses TRBV5-4 with TRBJ2-5; D is ambiguous. The CDR3 consists of 14 residues. CDR1 and CDR2 (germline): SGHNT, YYREEE (reference sequence). V was trimmed by 0 bases and J by 3 bases, leaving 9 bases between them.

The genes are TRBV7-9 and TRBJ2-6, with D possibly matching TRBD2 (5 bases). Germline V gene data show CDR1 as SEHNR and CDR2 as FQNEAQ (reference sequence). The CDR3 loop spans 17 amino acids. Trimming removed 3 bases from V and 4 bases from J, with 16 bases in between. In DNA, the CDR3 is TGTGCCAGCAGCTTCTTCTCGGGCGGGTCAGGGGCCAACGTCCTGACTTTC. Residues: CASSFFSGGSGANVLTF.

This chain uses TRBV25-1 with TRBJ2-1; the D gene could be TRBD1 or TRBD2 (5 bases each). CDR3 length equals 14 residues. The germline V gene has CDR1 MGHDK and CDR2 SYGVNS. V was trimmed by 7 bases and J by 5 bases, leaving 15 bases between them. The CDR3 loop reads CASTQGGWNNEQFF. Written as DNA, the CDR3 is TGTGCCAGCACCCAGGGCGGGTGGAACAATGAGCAGTTCTTC.

The chain joins TRBV19 to TRBJ1-5; the match to TRBD1 covers 8 bases. Germline CDR1 and CDR2: LNHDA and SQIVND (reference sequence). This CDR3 comprises 13 residues. V shed 7 bases, J shed 5 bases, and the junction held 4 bases outside the gene matches. CDR3 amino acids: CASNPQGDQPQHF. CDR3 sequence (DNA): TGTGCCAGTAACCCACAGGGGGATCAGCCCCAGCATTTT.

V usage is TRBV4-1 and J usage is TRBJ2-5, with a possible D match to TRBD2 (6 bases). V gave up 0 bases and J gave up 1 base, with 12 bases separating them. Germline-derived CDR1 and CDR2 are MGHRA and YSYEKL. This CDR3 is built from 16 residues. The CDR3 DNA follows: TGCGCCAGCAGCCAAGAGGGAGGAAACTTCCAAGAGACCCAGTACTTC. Translating it yields CASSQEGGNFQETQYF.

The gene calls are TRBV2 and TRBJ2-2; D possibly corresponds to TRBD1 (5 bases). V was pared by 6 bases and J by 5 bases, with 13 bases between. The CDR3 has 14 amino acids. Germline V lookup: CDR1 SNHLY, CDR2 FYNNEI. The CDR3 DNA is TGTGCCAGCAGGAAAGGGGTGGGAACCGGGGAGCTGTTTTTT. It codes for CASRKGVGTGELFF.

The sample holds one count of this clone. V gene TRBV27 combines with J gene TRBJ2-5; 9 bases line up with TRBD2. CDR3 length: 15 residues. Unmatched junction bases numbered 9, after V lost 5 bases and J lost 5 bases. In germline, CDR1 is MNHEY, CDR2 SMNVEV (reference sequence). CDR3 residues: CASSPNPTSGETQYF. Written as DNA, the CDR3 is TGTGCCAGCAGTCCCAACCCAACTAGCGGGGAGACCCAGTACTTC.

As DNA, the CDR3 is TGTGCCAGCAGTCTGGGCGGTATCACTGAAGCTTTCTTT. It is translated as CASSLGGITEAFF. J is TRBJ1-1 and V is TRBV2; no firm D call. Germline CDR1 is SNHLY and CDR2 is FYNNEI. This CDR3 region has 13 residues. The V end lost 5 bases, the J end lost 4 bases, and 11 bases lay between the germline ends.